Below, 27 T cell receptor beta chains from the same sample are listed, as sequenced in a study of cytomegalovirus exposure and HLA in healthy donors (dated by TCRdb to the late 2010s). Libraries were prepared through the immunoSEQ multiplex PCR assay. For the multiplex PCR, a mixture combining 60 forward primers for TCR Vbeta segments and 13 reverse primers for TCR Jbeta segments was used. In TCRdb, the immuneACCESS table is reduced to in-frame sequences with V and J assigned. These tables do not hold every clone; where another copy was compared, an unresolved V gene accounts for under half, and the others remain unexplained. Across this sample there are roughly 150,000 clones, with roughly 80% seen only once. The biggest ten clones account for under 2.5% of the sample. Sequenced material: PBMCs. All receptors come from a man aged 45-65 years in good health and CMV-seropositive.

V gene TRBV25-1 combines with J gene TRBJ2-3; D is perhaps TRBD1 (6 bases). CDR1 and CDR2 from the germline V gene are MGHDK and SYGVNS. Deletions cut 3 bases from V and 6 bases from J, with 19 bases between. This CDR3 spans 16 amino acids. CDR3: CASSEGASRGYDTQYF. DNA of the CDR3: TGTGCCAGCAGTGAGGGGGCTAGTAGGGGTTACGATACGCAGTATTTT.

This rearrangement joins TRBV6-1 to TRBJ2-5; possible D gene TRBD1, 5 bases. The better agreement between TRBJ2-7 and the DNA end casts doubt on the J call. Germline CDR1 reads MNHNS; CDR2 reads SASEGT. The CDR3 loop spans 16 amino acids. CDR3 loop: CASSEISIDSRYEQYF. The CDR3 bases are TGTGCCAGCAGTGAAATCTCTATCGACAGCCGCTACGAGCAGTACTTC.

The chain joins TRBV11-2 to TRBJ1-2; D is undetermined. The germline V gene encodes CDR1 SGHAT and CDR2 FQNNGV. The CDR3 length is 14 residues. Trimming cost V 0 bases and J 6 bases, with 11 bases left between them. This CDR3 is CASSLEEGWNGYTF. The CDR3 DNA sequence: TGTGCCAGCAGCTTAGAAGAGGGTTGGAATGGCTACACCTTC.

The J gene is TRBJ2-3, the V gene TRBV19; D might be TRBD1 (6 bases). The CDR3 consists of 13 residues. Trimming cost V 5 bases and J 5 bases, with 11 bases left between them. CDR1 and CDR2 (germline): LNHDA, SQIVND (reference sequence). The CDR3 reads CASSPDSLDTQYF. The DNA of the CDR3 is TGTGCCAGTAGTCCGGACAGTTTAGATACGCAGTATTTT.

The J gene is TRBJ2-7, the V gene TRBV7-2; TRBD1 is a possible D gene (5 bases). V was pared by 4 bases and J by 7 bases, with 26 bases between. CDR1 is SGHTA, CDR2 FQGNSA, per germline. The CDR3 runs to 17 residues. The CDR3 DNA reads TGTGCCAGCAGCTCCTACGCGACCAGACAGCCCGGCGGTGAGCAGTACTTC. Translation gives CASSSYATRQPGGEQYF.

The chain recombines TRBV4-2 with TRBJ2-7; 7 bases fit TRBD1. V dropped 0 bases and J dropped 3; count of bases not matched to a gene: 5. CDR3 length equals 15 residues. Germline V gene data show CDR1 as LGHNA and CDR2 as YNFKEQ. CDR3 sequence: CASSQDRAGGYEQYF. In nucleotides, the CDR3 is TGTGCCAGCAGCCAAGATCGGGCAGGGGGCTACGAGCAGTACTTC.

The chain employs TRBV4-3 and TRBJ2-7; 9 bases fit TRBD1. CDR3 length: 17 residues. The germline gives CDR1 LGHNA, CDR2 YSLEER. V was clipped by 0 bases and J by 3 bases; unmatched bases: 9. The CDR3 sequence is CASSQDLVGTGNYEQYF. DNA for the CDR3: TGCGCCAGCAGCCAAGATCTCGTCGGGACAGGGAACTACGAGCAGTACTTC.

The chain has TRBV14 and TRBJ1-2, with D unresolved. There are 19 residues in the CDR3. Looked up from germline, CDR1 is SGHDN and CDR2 is FVKESK. The V end was cut by 1 base, the J end by 4 bases, with 25 bases between. CDR3 residues: CASSQASGLWEVLGYGYTF. The CDR3, as DNA: TGTGCCAGCAGCCAAGCTTCCGGCCTCTGGGAGGTATTAGGCTATGGCTACACCTTC. Complete variable domain (other parts from reference TRBV14 and TRBJ1-2): EAGVTQFPSHSVIEKGQTVTLRCDPISGHDNLYWYRRVMGKEIKFLLHFVKESKQDESGMPNNRFLAERTGGTYSTLKVQPAELEDSGVYFCASSQASGLWEVLGYGYTFGSGTRLTVV.

The V gene is TRBV2, the J gene TRBJ1-1; D is unresolved. CDR1 and CDR2 from the germline V gene are SNHLY and FYNNEI. This CDR3 has 11 amino acids. Trimming cost V 6 bases and J 8 bases, with 10 bases left between them. CDR3 nucleotide sequence: TGTGCCAGCAGGATTGGGAGGGAAGCTTTCTTT. The encoded protein is CASRIGREAFF.

V usage is TRBV4-3 and J usage is TRBJ2-2, with 9 bases aligning to TRBD2. The CDR3 extends over 20 amino acids. Unmatched junction bases numbered 14, after V lost 0 bases and J lost 3 bases. In germline, CDR1 is LGHNA, CDR2 YSLEER. The CDR3 sequence is CASSQDTRGGEYTDTGELFF. CDR3 in DNA: TGCGCCAGCAGCCAAGATACGCGCGGGGGGGAGTATACGGACACCGGGGAGCTGTTTTTT.

CDR3 sequence reads: CASSWTDSYEQYF. The CDR3 region has the DNA TGTGCCAGCAGTTGGACAGACTCCTACGAGCAGTACTTC. The chain uses TRBV6-1 and TRBJ2-7, with D tentatively TRBD1 (6 bases). In germline, CDR1 is MNHNS, CDR2 SASEGT. V lost 5 bases and J lost 0, with 8 bases in between. The CDR3 is made up of 13 amino acids.

V usage is TRBV28 and J usage is TRBJ1-1; TRBD1 matches at 7 bases. Losses at the gene ends were 6 bases for V and 1 base for J; bases not matched to a gene: 11. From germline, CDR1 is MDHEN and CDR2 SYDVKM. This CDR3 comprises 16 residues. This CDR3 reads CASSVPEGQQNTEAFF. The CDR3 region has the DNA TGTGCCAGCAGCGTCCCTGAGGGACAGCAGAACACTGAAGCTTTCTTT.

This chain uses TRBV5-1 with TRBJ1-5; TRBD1 agrees at 7 bases. Germline loops: CDR1 SGHRS, CDR2 YFSETQ. The V segment lost 4 bases and the J segment 8 bases; nucleotides outside the gene matches: 9. The CDR3 spans 14 residues. DNA for the CDR3: TGCGCCAGCAGCCAAGGACCGCAGGGGGAGCCCCAGCATTTT. This codes for CASSQGPQGEPQHF. The full variable domain, its missing parts supplied by reference TRBV5-1 and TRBJ1-5, is KAGVTQTPRYLIKTRGQQVTLSCSPISGHRSVSWYQQTPGQGLQFLFEYFSETQRNKGNFPGRFSGRQFSNSRSEMNVSTLELGDSALYLCASSQGPQGEPQHFGDGTRLSIL.

Here the CDR3 reads CASSTREGWEQYF. CDR3 DNA: TGTGCCAGTAGTACCCGAGAGGGTTGGGAGCAGTACTTC. The rearrangement uses TRBV19 and TRBJ2-5; TRBD2 is a possible D gene (5 bases). The CDR3 length is 13 residues. V gave up 4 bases and J gave up 11 bases, with 17 bases separating them. CDR1 and CDR2 from the germline V gene are LNHDA and SQIVND (reference sequence).

The chain couples TRBV2 to TRBJ1-4, with a weak D call TRBD1 (6 bases). Germline lookup yields CDR1 SNHLY and CDR2 FYNNEI. V gave up 1 base and J gave up 6 bases, with 12 bases separating them. The CDR3 has 15 residues. The CDR3 loop is CASSEVTGAHEKLFF. The CDR3 DNA sequence: TGTGCCAGCAGTGAAGTGACAGGCGCCCATGAAAAACTGTTTTTT.

V is TRBV28 and J is TRBJ2-7, with 11 positions matching TRBD1. Per germline, CDR1 MDHEN and CDR2 SYDVKM. V gave up 6 bases and J gave up 1 base; unmatched junction bases: 5. The CDR3 has 15 amino acids. CDR3 sequence reads: CASRSGTGGSYEQYF. CDR3 sequence (DNA): TGTGCCAGCAGGTCCGGGACAGGGGGTTCCTACGAGCAGTACTTC.

The gene calls are TRBV2 and TRBJ2-2; tentatively, D is TRBD1 (5 bases). The germline V and J ends were trimmed by 4 bases and 3 bases, with 9 bases remaining between them. The CDR3 has 14 residues. The V gene's germline CDR1 is SNHLY and CDR2 FYNNEI. DNA of the CDR3: TGTGCCAGCAGTGGAGGACACGACACCGGGGAGCTGTTTTTT. Protein: CASSGGHDTGELFF.

This chain connects TRBV5-1 to TRBJ2-7; perhaps TRBD2 as D (5 bases). V lost 0 bases, J lost 2 bases, and 9 bases lay in between. Germline V gene lookup returns CDR1 SGHRS and CDR2 YFSETQ. This CDR3 comprises 14 residues. For the CDR3, the DNA is TGCGCCAGCAGCTTGGGCGAGGGAGCCTACGAGCAGTACTTC. This encodes CASSLGEGAYEQYF.

In its sample, this clone was seen a few times. This chain uses TRBV18 with TRBJ1-1; a weak D match, TRBD1 (6 bases). Germline-derived CDR1 and CDR2 are KGHSH and LQKENI. Deletions cut 2 bases from V and 5 bases from J, with 12 bases between. This CDR3 contains 14 residues. CDR3 region: CASSPSGAGTEAFF. The CDR3 region has the DNA TGTGCCAGCTCACCATCAGGGGCTGGGACTGAAGCTTTCTTT.

The rearrangement links TRBV4-1 to TRBJ2-3; no definite D call. The germline V gene has CDR1 MGHRA and CDR2 YSYEKL. The V end was cut by 2 bases, the J end by 2 bases, with 8 bases between. This CDR3 spans 14 amino acids. The DNA for the CDR3 is TGCGCCAGCAGCCAATCACATGTCACAGATACGCAGTATTTT. Residues: CASSQSHVTDTQYF.

This chain links TRBV29-1 with TRBJ1-5; TRBD1 is a possible D gene (6 bases). Germline assignment: CDR1 SQVTM and CDR2 ANQGSEA. V was cut by 4 bases and J by 3 bases, with 10 bases left in between. The CDR3 runs 13 residues. CDR3: CSVGGQPNQPQHF. In DNA, the CDR3 is TGCAGCGTTGGTGGACAGCCCAATCAGCCCCAGCATTTT.

V and J are TRBV6-1 and TRBJ1-2, with a weak D call TRBD1 (5 bases). Looked up from germline, CDR1 is MNHNS and CDR2 is SASEGT. This CDR3 comprises 13 residues. Trimming took off 1 base at V and 2 bases at J, with 5 bases between the two ends. As DNA, the CDR3 is TGTGCCAGCAGTGAAGGACAGAACTATGGCTACACCTTC. Protein sequence: CASSEGQNYGYTF.

This chain links TRBV4-2 with TRBJ2-5; 8 nucleotides align to TRBD2. Losses at the gene ends were 0 bases for V and 3 bases for J; bases not matched to a gene: 12. Germline V gene data show CDR1 as LGHNA and CDR2 as YNFKEQ. The CDR3 loop spans 18 amino acids. The CDR3 here is CASSQELAGGLNKETQYF. For the CDR3, the DNA is TGTGCCAGCAGCCAAGAGCTTGCGGGGGGACTCAATAAAGAGACCCAGTACTTC.

This chain connects TRBV5-1 to TRBJ2-1, with 9 bases matching TRBD2. V shed 2 bases and J 3 bases; nucleotides not matched to a gene: 6. Germline values: CDR1 SGHRS, CDR2 YFSETQ. This CDR3 is 16 amino acids long. The CDR3 region is CASSFLAGNIYNEQFF. The CDR3 DNA is TGCGCCAGCAGCTTTCTAGCGGGGAACATCTACAATGAGCAGTTCTTC.

The chain employs TRBV7-9 and TRBJ1-5; 10 bases are shared with TRBD1. Unmatched junction bases numbered 6, after V lost 5 bases and J lost 8 bases. The CDR3 is 14 amino acids. In germline, CDR1 is SEHNR, CDR2 FQNEAQ (reference sequence). CDR3 sequence reads: CASSGVDRGEPQHF. CDR3 bases: TGTGCCAGCAGCGGGGTGGACAGGGGGGAGCCCCAGCATTTT. Drawing the rest from reference TRBV7-9 and TRBJ1-5, the complete variable domain is DTGVSQNPRHKITKRGQNVTFRCDPISEHNRLYWYRQTLGQGPEFLTYFQNEAQLEKSRLLSDRFSAERPKGSFSTLEIQRTEQGDSAMYLCASSGVDRGEPQHFGDGTRLSIL.

This clone appeared once. This chain links TRBV4-3 with TRBJ2-6; D remains ambiguous. The CDR3 length is 16 residues. Germline CDR1 LGHNA, CDR2 YSLEER. V was trimmed by 1 base and J by 6 bases, leaving 13 bases between them. The CDR3 is CASSQGAQSPANVLTF. DNA of the CDR3: TGCGCCAGCAGCCAAGGGGCTCAGAGCCCGGCCAACGTCCTGACTTTC.

This chain's CDR3 is CASSDFSKQGNEQFF. The CDR3 DNA reads TGTGCCAGCAGTGATTTTAGCAAACAAGGTAATGAGCAGTTCTTC. The chain links TRBV25-1 to TRBJ2-1; D unclear. Trimming took off 3 bases at V and 7 bases at J, with 16 bases between the two ends. The CDR3 extends over 15 amino acids. Germline values: CDR1 MGHDK, CDR2 SYGVNS.